This passage covers 8 T cell receptor beta chains from one sample sequenced in a study of regulatory T cells in long-lasting Graves disease. Time point of the sample: newly diagnosed GD, antithyroid drugs for less than 3 months. Scientists built the TCR library using RNA that was extracted from PBMCs. Arm-PCR of CDR3 regions and iRepertoire HTBI primers were used to build TCR beta libraries. TCRdb used MiXCR to reprocess the multiplex PCR reads, holding one entry per CDR3 protein. The sample lists 450,000 to 650,000 distinct CDR3 sequences, about 16% seen once, with 20% to 25% in the top ten. This sample was also put to use in a study of T cells in Graves' hyperthyroidism and ophthalmopathy.

The specimen comprised peripheral blood mononuclear cells (PBMCs), sampled at new diagnosis, from a patient treated with antithyroid drugs. Receptor source: a woman aged 40-60 years with Graves disease.

This clonotype was picked up a small number of times. It may be a read error: a sequence one base away is much more abundant. The CDR3 ends on some other residue instead of the conserved phenylalanine or tryptophan, so this is likely a read error. This rearrangement joins TRBV2 to TRBJ1-2; 8 nucleotides match TRBD1. This CDR3 contains 15 residues. Germline lookup yields CDR1 SNHLY and CDR2 FYNNEI. V lost 8 bases and J lost 3; bases outside the gene matches: 11. CDR3 sequence reads: CASQQLTGGHYGYTL. The CDR3 DNA sequence: TGTGCCAGCCAACAACTCACAGGGGGACACTATGGCTACACCCTC.

The V gene is TRBV29-1, the J gene TRBJ1-5, with D uncertain. Trimming stripped 4 bases from V and 3 bases from J, with 7 bases between. The V gene's germline CDR1 is SQVTM and CDR2 ANQGSEA. This CDR3 is 12 amino acids long. The CDR3 DNA is TGCAGCGTTGGGGAGACCAATCAGCCCCAGCATTTT. Its protein is CSVGETNQPQHF.

The chain links TRBV13 to TRBJ2-7, with a tentative D call TRBD1 (5 bases). The V and J ends lost 5 bases and 4 bases respectively, with 18 bases between them. CDR3 length equals 15 residues. Germline CDR1 is PRHDT and CDR2 is FYEKMQ (reference sequence). The chain's CDR3 is CASSLGAIFGYEQYF. CDR3 DNA sequence: TGTGCCAGCAGCCTTGGGGCCATTTTCGGGTACGAGCAGTACTTC.

This clonotype has just a few counts. Here the CDR3 reads CASGRPASNYGYTF. The DNA of the CDR3 is TGTGCCAGCGGAAGGCCGGCTTCTAACTATGGCTACACCTTC. The rearrangement links TRBV7-2 to TRBJ1-2; unclear D gene. The germline gives CDR1 SGHTA, CDR2 FQGNSA. Trimming took off 8 bases at V and 0 bases at J, with 13 bases between the two ends. The CDR3 extends over 14 amino acids.

Many counts were recorded for this clonotype. The V call is TRBV3-1, the J call TRBJ1-1; no firm D call. The CDR3 length is 15 residues. In germline, CDR1 is LGHDT, CDR2 YNNKEL (reference sequence). V was clipped by 4 bases and J by 4 bases, with 16 bases between them. This CDR3 is CASSPLEHRGTEAFF. CDR3 in DNA: TGTGCCAGCAGCCCTTTGGAACACCGGGGCACTGAAGCTTTCTTT. The variable domain in full, with the rest retrieved from reference TRBV3-1 and TRBJ1-1, is DTAVSQTPKYLVTQMGNDKSIKCEQNLGHDTMYWYKQDSKKFLKIMFSYNNKELIINETVPNRFSPKSPDKAHLNLHINSLELGDSAVYFCASSPLEHRGTEAFFGQGTRLTVV.

The J gene is TRBJ1-5, the V gene TRBV2; possibly TRBD1 for D (6 bases). V was trimmed by 6 bases and J by 1 base, leaving 13 bases between them. This CDR3 contains 15 residues. From germline, CDR1 is SNHLY and CDR2 FYNNEI. CDR3 amino acids: CASSPGQLSNQPQHF. For the CDR3, the DNA is TGTGCCAGCAGCCCCGGACAGTTGAGCAATCAGCCCCAGCATTTT.

Details on this clonotype: A much larger clone lies a single base off, so this may be a read error. This rearrangement joins TRBV18 to TRBJ2-1, with TRBD2 matching over 8 bases. The CDR3 contains 15 residues. Germline lookup yields CDR1 KGHSH and CDR2 LQKENI. The J segment lost 3 bases and the V segment lost 5 bases, leaving 6 bases of the junction unmatched. Written as DNA, the CDR3 is TGTGCCAGCTCAATAGCGGGGAGCTGCTACAATGAGCAGTTCTTC. This encodes CASSIAGSCYNEQFF.

This sequence joins TRBV9 and TRBJ1-2, with D perhaps TRBD1 (5 bases). Per germline, CDR1 SGDLS and CDR2 YYNGEE. V dropped 0 bases and J dropped 2 bases, with 11 bases sitting between them. The CDR3 consists of 15 residues. Here the CDR3 reads CASSVGDSPNYGYTF. The CDR3 DNA reads as TGTGCCAGCAGCGTAGGTGACAGCCCGAACTATGGCTACACCTTC. Combining the CDR3 with reference TRBV9 and TRBJ1-2 gives the whole variable domain DSGVTQTPKHLITATGQRVTLRCSPRSGDLSVYWYQQSLDQGLQFLIQYYNGEERAKGNILERFSAQQFPDLHSELNLSSLELGDSALYFCASSVGDSPNYGYTFGSGTRLTVV.